The 4 T cell receptor beta chains presented below share a single source sample, sequenced in a study of a mutant IDH1 vaccine in newly diagnosed glioma. TCRdb's table, derived via immunoSEQ multiplex PCR, lists solely in-frame clones and lacks some. This sample has about 92,000 clones, with about four fifths found just once. Time point meaning: baseline, week 1 (first vaccination visit). Described treatment: pre-vaccination baseline after standard-of-care therapy. Sequencing used PBMCs, obtained from a glioma patient treated with radiotherapy, temozolomide or both. The source of these receptors is a man aged 35 to 55 with glioma.

The genes are TRBV4-1 and TRBJ2-5; D not certain. Germline CDR1 is MGHRA and CDR2 is YSYEKL. CDR3 length equals 13 residues. Trimming removed 3 bases from V and 5 bases from J, with 10 bases in between. DNA of the CDR3: TGCGCCAGCAGCCAGTTTGGTCGGGAGACCCAGTACTTC. Its protein is CASSQFGRETQYF.

The chain employs TRBV27 and TRBJ1-5, with D perhaps TRBD1 (6 bases). This CDR3 has 15 amino acids. Trimming stripped 5 bases from V and 3 bases from J, with 14 bases between. CDR1 and CDR2 from the germline V gene are MNHEY and SMNVEV (reference sequence). CDR3: CASSRTAGVNQPQHF. CDR3 coding DNA: TGTGCCAGCAGTCGAACGGCAGGGGTCAATCAGCCCCAGCATTTT.

The chain links TRBV27 to TRBJ2-2; 7 nucleotides agree with TRBD1. The V gene end was trimmed by 2 bases and the J gene end by 5 bases; junction bases not matched to a gene: 8. The germline gives CDR1 MNHEY, CDR2 SMNVEV (reference sequence). The CDR3 is made up of 16 amino acids. CDR3 residues: CASSLMRGLGTGELFF. CDR3 nucleotide sequence: TGTGCCAGCAGTTTAATGAGGGGGCTAGGGACCGGGGAGCTGTTTTTT.

The chain employs TRBV18 and TRBJ2-3, with 9 positions matching TRBD1. Germline CDR1 is KGHSH and CDR2 is LQKENI. This CDR3 contains 17 residues. J gave up 2 bases and V 3 bases, and 9 bases lay outside the gene matches. CDR3 sequence (DNA): TGTGCCAGCTCACCCACCGAGGGACAGGGATACACAGATACGCAGTATTTT. This codes for CASSPTEGQGYTDTQYF.